The rows below give T cell receptor beta chains drawn from one sample of a study of vaccination and CD4 T cells after COVID-19. TCRdb fed the PCR reads into MiXCR, producing one record per CDR3 protein. The sample carries about 15,000 distinct CDR3 sequences, about 56% recorded once. What these receptors recognize is not known. Material: CD4+ T cells from blood, cultured in vitro, obtained before SARS-CoV-2 vaccination. The receptor set was obtained from a human donor who had recovered from COVID-19. The CDR3 runs from the conserved cysteine through the conserved F or W. A D gene is named only where the DNA matches it firmly. A row's size may be missing; if present it is once, few, many or a size class.

TRBJ2-2,.,TRBV6-2/TRBV6-3,.,CASSYGKTETGELFF,TGTGCCAGCAGTTATGGGAAGACTGAAACCGGGGAGCTGTTTTTT
TRBJ2-6,TRBD2,TRBV10-3,.,CAISELGTSGVSSGANVLTF,TGTGCCATCAGTGAGTTGGGGACTAGCGGGGTGAGCTCTGGGGCCAACGTCCTGACTTTC
TRBJ2-3,TRBD2,TRBV7-3,.,CASSSVGGSVPDTQYF,TGTGCCAGCAGCTCCGTTGGCGGGAGTGTCCCAGATACGCAGTATTTT
TRBJ1-3,.,TRBV7-9,.,CASSLEYSGNTIYF,TGTGCCAGCAGCTTAGAGTACTCTGGAAACACCATATATTTT
TRBJ1-5,.,TRBV7-9,few,CASSSPPYRGNQPQHF,TGTGCCAGCAGCTCCCCGCCCTATAGGGGCAATCAGCCCCAGCATTTT
TRBJ2-1,TRBD2,TRBV6-2/TRBV6-3,once,CASSYANGGSYNEQFF,TGTGCCAGCAGTTACGCCAACGGGGGGTCATACAATGAGCAGTTCTTC
TRBJ1-2,.,TRBV6-5,few,CASSYRTDYGYTF,TGTGCCAGCAGTTACCGGACGGATTATGGCTACACCTTC
TRBJ1-2,.,TRBV4-1,.,CASSQDRLNYGYTF,TGCGCCAGCAGCCAAGACAGGTTAAACTATGGCTACACCTTC
TRBJ1-2,.,TRBV12-3/TRBV12-4,few,CASRPGTATNYGYTF,TGTGCCAGCAGGCCGGGGACGGCAACTAACTATGGCTACACCTTC
TRBJ2-5,.,TRBV20-1,.,CSARWVGARGSQETQYF,TGCAGTGCTAGATGGGTGGGGGCCCGGGGCAGCCAAGAGACCCAGTACTTC
TRBJ2-3,TRBD2,TRBV7-2,.,CASSVGTSVHTDTQYF,TGTGCCAGCAGCGTAGGGACTAGCGTACACACAGATACGCAGTATTTT
TRBJ2-5,TRBD2,TRBV7-2,.,CASSLALAGAQETQYF,TGTGCCAGCAGCTTAGCGCTAGCGGGAGCGCAAGAGACCCAGTACTTC
TRBJ2-1,.,TRBV7-2,.,CASSLREGDEQFF,TGTGCCAGCAGCTTAAGGGAAGGGGATGAGCAGTTCTTC
TRBJ2-5,.,TRBV10-3,.,CAISEWGGEGVETQYF,TGTGCCATCAGTGAGTGGGGCGGGGAAGGAGTGGAGACCCAGTACTTC
TRBJ2-3,TRBD2,TRBV20-1,large,CSPGSSGRAGSTDTQYF,TGCTCCCCCGGGTCGAGCGGGAGGGCCGGGAGCACAGATACGCAGTATTTT
TRBJ2-1,TRBD2,TRBV24-1,.,CATSDGTSGRSYNEQFF,TGTGCCACCAGTGATGGGACTAGCGGGAGGTCCTACAATGAGCAGTTCTTC
TRBJ2-3,.,TRBV7-3,few,CASSAGLLNTDTQYF,TGTGCCAGCAGCGCGGGACTTCTTAACACAGATACGCAGTATTTT
TRBJ2-1,TRBD2,TRBV10-3,.,CAISESKGGSGDEQFF,TGTGCCATCAGTGAGTCAAAAGGCGGGAGTGGTGATGAGCAGTTCTTC
TRBJ1-2,.,TRBV7-6,.,CAGSLIGRDYGYTF,TGTGCCGGCAGCTTGATTGGCAGGGACTATGGCTACACCTTC
TRBJ2-2,.,TRBV30,.,CAWRRSTGELFF,TGTGCCTGGAGGCGATCCACCGGGGAGCTGTTTTTT
TRBJ2-5,TRBD2,TRBV20-1,.,CSPGGAGQETQYF,TGCAGCCCGGGAGGAGCGGGACAAGAGACCCAGTACTTC
TRBJ1-3,.,TRBV28,.,CASTLRHSGNTIYF,TGTGCCAGCACCTTAAGGCACTCTGGAAACACCATATATTTT
TRBJ1-5,.,TRBV7-9,.,CASSLGSGWSQPQHF,TGTGCCAGCAGCTTAGGGTCAGGGTGGTCGCAGCCCCAGCATTTT
TRBJ2-3,TRBD2,TRBV7-9,.,CASSYAGGTDTQYF,TGTGCCAGCAGCTACGCGGGGGGCACAGATACGCAGTATTTT
TRBJ1-4,.,TRBV20-1,.,CSPHTTNEKLFF,TGCAGCCCCCACACAACTAATGAAAAACTGTTTTTT
TRBJ1-1,.,TRBV7-2,few,CASSSSGGYEAFF,TGTGCCAGCAGCTCCTCTGGGGGTTATGAAGCTTTCTTT
TRBJ2-6,TRBD1,TRBV2,few,CASTLDRVGSGANVLTF,TGTGCCAGCACTCTGGACAGGGTGGGCTCTGGGGCCAACGTCCTGACTTTC
TRBJ2-7,TRBD1,TRBV5-1,.,CASTPRGDRTMEQYF,TGCGCCAGCACCCCGAGGGGGGACAGGACGATGGAGCAGTACTTC